This TCR beta chain was identified during a study of T cells in Graves' hyperthyroidism and ophthalmopathy (dated by TCRdb to between 2018 and 2021). In the study overall: Peripheral blood samples were taken at the time of initial diagnosis, prior to any treatment. TCR V-J signatures able to tell the groups apart were searched for in a discovery cohort of 90 to 100 patients, of whom 40 to 45 had Graves' ophthalmopathy and about 60 had stable Graves' hyperthyroidism. An independent validation cohort of about 20 hyperthyroidism patients and more than 15 patients who later progressed to ophthalmopathy tested prospective prediction of ophthalmopathy. The 95 to 100 discovery patients were divided at random into training and test sets in a 7:3 ratio. In addition, the study compared T-cell repertoires in thyroid tissue and in blood from six Graves' hyperthyroidism patients. After blood sampling, hyperthyroidism patients were treated with methimazole at a starting dose of 30 mg daily, and ophthalmopathy patients were treated with high-dose intravenous methylprednisolone. According to the paper, TCR Vbeta CDR3 sequencing was carried out on 120 to 150 peripheral blood samples, which came from some 41 ophthalmopathy, 70 to 80 hyperthyroidism and approximately 17 progressor patients. Results and caveats for the whole study, not just this receptor: In cross-validation, a model built on a 13 V-J signature told ophthalmopathy apart from stable hyperthyroidism with 85% to 90% sensitivity and about 81% specificity, and in testing the same model reached 80%/75%. No statistical method was used to fix the sample size in advance, and group allocation was not hidden from the investigators. Most expanded thyroid clonotypes (frequency above 0.001) were also detected in blood, a finding suggesting that blood repertoires may reflect thyroid immune responses. During validation, the model predicted progression to ophthalmopathy a median of around 7 months ahead of onset, with almost 71% sensitivity and almost 75% specificity.

The TCR beta CDR3 regions were amplified from the RNA transcripts. The TCR CDR3 was subjected to a first round of RT-PCR using the HTBI primer set and the Qiagen OneStep RT-PCR kit. The libraries were constructed in a second round of multiplex PCR and then size-selected and purified. The libraries were sequenced on an Illumina HiSeq2000 using paired-end 100 bp reads. Regarding the original processing steps: Raw data were processed with SOAPnuke, discarding reads with adapters, uncalled bases, mean Phred below 15, or no exact constant-primer or identifier match. COPE v1.2.5 was used to merge high-quality paired reads, and clonotypes were defined as unique nucleotide sequences. MiTCR v1.1 was used to align the clonotypes against IMGT TRBV, TRBD and TRBJ reference segments. Analysis was restricted to V-J combinations with a frequency above 0.0001, which covered roughly 99% of repertoires. The TCS score was defined as the ratio of F50 (clonal expansion) to E x V (chaos), calculated using BLOSUM62-based TCRdist between CDR3 peptides within each V-J. Welch's t-statistics and random forest reduced around 550 V-J features to 10 to 15, which were used in a naive Bayes classifier (R e1071). TCRdb passed the public sequencing reads through fastp at Q25 and MiXCR, retaining productive beta sequences. Here each entry gathers all rows of one CDR3 protein and keeps the most common genes and DNA. The V and J calls were not made by the authors but by TCRdb's processing. Counted in this sample were some 720,000 distinct CDR3 sequences; roughly 17% of them appeared once. 8.4% of the sample belongs to the ten largest clones.

CDR1 and CDR2, looked up from the germline V gene (reference sequence), are SGHKS and YYEKEE. Inclusive of the bounding cysteine and phenylalanine, the CDR3 is 15 residues long. Just CDR3 DNA is preserved here, 45 bases in frame from base 1. Unmatched junction bases come to 6, with V trimmed by 4 bases and J by 5 bases. A patient counted as having stable Graves' hyperthyroidism if no progression to ophthalmopathy occurred over 18 months of follow-up. Hyperthyroidism patients were newly diagnosed, had a disease duration of under 2 months, and were aged 18 to 65 years. The study excluded patients with uncontrolled infections, other autoimmune diseases, pregnancy or lactation. Clinical symptoms, serum thyroxine and TRAb, thyroid ultrasound, and orbital computed tomography formed the basis for the diagnoses. PBMCs were isolated from more than 8 ml of fresh peripheral blood by Ficoll-Paque density gradient centrifugation. Trizol reagent was used to extract total RNA, and RNA quality was then checked on an Agilent 2100 Bioanalyzer.

Notes on this clonotype: Its antigen is currently not known. No base-level quality is on record; no much larger clone is a single base apart.

The chain employs TRBV5-5 and TRBJ2-1; TRBD1 matches 10 bases in the middle. The clonotype originates from a man between 18 and 29 years old with Graves' hyperthyroidism. Sequenced material: blood. In nucleotide form, the sequence is TGTGCCAGCAGCCGACAGGGGGCGCGGGACAATGAGCAGTTCTTC. Its translation is CASSRQGARDNEQFF.